Below are 6 T cell receptor beta chains sequenced from a single sample in a study of T cells in tumors after PD-1 blockade. Profiled with immunoSEQ multiplex PCR; TCRdb holds only in-frame clones, not every one. This sample has 45,000 to 50,000 clones, with roughly 80% found just once. Source: PBMCs, taken before anti-PD-1 therapy. The receptors shown here come from a human donor with advanced basal cell or squamous cell carcinoma (not recorded which).

V and J are TRBV6-5 and TRBJ1-1; D is possibly TRBD1 (5 bases). The germline V gene encodes CDR1 MNHEY and CDR2 SVGAGI. V shed 8 bases and J shed 5 bases, with 18 bases lying between them. CDR3 size: 14 residues. CDR3 protein: CASLTAWGRTEAFF. CDR3 nucleotide sequence: TGTGCCAGCCTTACTGCCTGGGGGAGGACTGAAGCTTTCTTT.

This clone was recorded once. The chain links TRBV6-2 or TRBV6-3 to TRBJ2-7; 14 positions match TRBD2. The germline CDR1 and CDR2 sequences are MNHEY and SVGEGT. The CDR3 consists of 17 residues. The junction had 7 bases not matched to a gene; V was cut back by 4 bases and J by 2 bases. The CDR3, as DNA: TGTGCCAGCAGTTCGGGACTAGCGGGAGACATTGCCTACGAGCAGTACTTC. It translates to CASSSGLAGDIAYEQYF.

The chain employs TRBV21-1 and TRBJ2-7. TRBV21-1 is annotated as a pseudogene. The CDR3 covers 13 residues. CDR3 in amino acids: CATVKDLGYEQYF. The CDR3 nucleotides are TGTGCCACCGTGAAGGACCTGGGCTACGAGCAGTACTTC.

The rearrangement uses TRBV6-6 and TRBJ1-3, with D possibly being TRBD1 (5 bases). The V and J ends lost 6 bases and 0 bases respectively, with 15 bases between them. Germline V gives CDR1 MNHNY, CDR2 SVGAGI (reference sequence). The CDR3 length is 16 residues. CDR3 sequence: CASSTTGGSSGNTIYF. CDR3 in DNA: TGTGCCAGCAGCACAACAGGCGGCAGCTCTGGAAACACCATATATTTT.

The chain uses TRBV18 and TRBJ1-1, with 7 bases matching TRBD1. Germline CDR1 reads KGHSH; CDR2 reads LQKENI. V gave up 0 bases and J gave up 8 bases; unmatched junction bases: 15. The CDR3 length is 17 residues. The CDR3 region is CASSPPAWAGDRLEAFF. The CDR3 DNA reads as TGTGCCAGCTCACCACCCGCCTGGGCAGGGGACAGATTAGAAGCTTTCTTT.

This chain connects TRBV29-1 to TRBJ2-1; D is perhaps TRBD1 or TRBD2 (5 bases each). V was clipped by 2 bases and J by 10 bases, with 9 bases between them. The germline CDR1 and CDR2 sequences are SQVTM and ANQGSEA. The CDR3 runs to 11 residues. CDR3 protein: CSVEHGDEQFF. CDR3 nucleotide sequence: TGCAGCGTTGAACACGGGGACGAGCAGTTCTTC.